This T cell receptor (beta chain) is drawn from a study of T-cell memory formation after mild COVID-19. On the study more broadly: Largely donor-specific TCR clusters were found.

This clonotype was detected ten times or more. The target antigen is unknown. Study-level points and caveats: CD4+ contracting clones were found mainly in CM and EM, and CD8+ ones in EMRA. Detection of some responders pre-infection suggested pre-existing cross-reactive memory T cells participated.

TCRdb reprocessed the 5' RACE reads with MiXCR, giving one entry per CDR3 protein. This sample has 110,000 or so distinct CDR3 sequences, with around a fifth found just once. This CDR3 comprises 13 residues. Trimming shortened V by 1 base and J by 6 bases, and 10 bases separated the two germline ends. The sample comprised PBMCs or a T cell subset sorted from them (not recorded which). This sequence joins TRBV12-3 or TRBV12-4 and TRBJ2-7; D is unclear. The TCR comes from a man aged 18 to 30 who had mild COVID-19 (a few samples of this study predate the infection). Cell type and time point are not known. CDR3 sequence: CASSLGDLGEQYF. The CDR3 nucleotides read TGTGCCAGCAGTTTAGGGGATTTAGGCGAGCAGTACTTC.